This TCR beta chain comes out of a study of T cells in Graves' hyperthyroidism and ophthalmopathy. Study findings and constraints: In the analysis, a 13 V-J model separated ophthalmopathy from stable hyperthyroidism. Ophthalmopathy was predicted by the model a median of approximately six months ahead of onset. Appearing also in blood were most of the thyroid clonotypes expanded above 0.001.

This clonotype was observed a single time. As yet, its antigen is unknown. Researchers amplified the TCR beta CDR3 regions from RNA transcripts. The HTBI primer set drove a first-round RT-PCR of the TCR CDR3. TCRdb re-called the multiplex PCR reads with MiXCR, one entry per CDR3 protein. The sample lists hundreds of thousands of distinct CDR3 sequences; 45% were seen once. V was shortened by 10 bases and J by 0 bases, with 19 bases between the two germline ends. The CDR3 has 16 residues. Germline CDR1 reads MGHDK; CDR2 reads SYGVNS. For the diagnoses, clinical symptoms, serum thyroxine and TRAb, thyroid ultrasound and orbital computed tomography were used.

The clonotype was recovered from an adult man with Graves' disease, either hyperthyroidism or ophthalmopathy (not recorded which). The sample was peripheral blood or thyroid tissue (not recorded which). This chain uses TRBV25-1 with TRBJ1-3, with D hard to call. The CDR3 is CAIISPWTRSGNTIYF. The DNA of the CDR3 is TGTGCCATCATTTCCCCCTGGACTCGCTCTGGAAACACCATATATTTT.